This TCR beta chain was sequenced in a study of T cells after somatic rescue of genetic block. Clones were sequenced by immunoSEQ multiplex PCR, and TCRdb holds only the in-frame ones, with some missing. The data show tens of thousands of clones, 90% to 96% seen once. The CDR3 runs to 13 residues. Germline-derived CDR1 and CDR2 are MGHRA and YSYEKL. Losses at the gene ends were 4 bases for V and 9 bases for J; bases not matched to a gene: 2. The sequencing sample was made of peripheral blood mononuclear cells (PBMCs). The chain combines TRBV4-1 with TRBJ2-1; 11 nucleotides agree with TRBD2. The sequence was obtained from a child under two years old. The CDR3 here is CASSLAGGPEQFF. Written as DNA, the CDR3 is TGCGCCAGCAGCCTAGCGGGAGGGCCTGAGCAGTTCTTC.